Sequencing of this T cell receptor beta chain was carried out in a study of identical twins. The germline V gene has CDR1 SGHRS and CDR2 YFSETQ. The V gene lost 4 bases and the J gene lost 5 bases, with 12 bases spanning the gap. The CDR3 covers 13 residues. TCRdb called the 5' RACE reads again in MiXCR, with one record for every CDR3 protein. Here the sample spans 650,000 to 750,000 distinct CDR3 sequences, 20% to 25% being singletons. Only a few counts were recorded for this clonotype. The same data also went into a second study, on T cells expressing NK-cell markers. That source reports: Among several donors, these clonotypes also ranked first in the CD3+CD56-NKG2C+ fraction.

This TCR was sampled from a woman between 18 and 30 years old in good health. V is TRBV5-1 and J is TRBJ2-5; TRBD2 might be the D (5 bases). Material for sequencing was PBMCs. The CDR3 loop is CASSRTERETQYF. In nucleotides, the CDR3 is TGCGCCAGCAGCCGGACTGAACGGGAGACCCAGTACTTC.